This is a list of T cell receptor beta chains from one sample in a study of beta chain features in type 1 diabetes. The table came from immunoSEQ multiplex PCR; TCRdb's copy has only in-frame clones and leaves some out. The data hold 40,000 to 45,000 clones, with 66% observed a single time. Specimen: Tregs from blood. These receptor sequences come from a young woman with type 1 diabetes. Both conserved end residues are part of each CDR3. Each record gives: V gene, clone size, D gene, J gene, CDR3 length, CDR3 DNA, CDR3 protein. D genes are given only for firm matches. Rows may omit the clone size; those that give it use once, few, many or a size class.

V: TRBV29-1; size: few; D: .; J: TRBJ1-1; length: 13; DNA: TGCAGCGTTGAAGGTCGTCTGAACACTGAAGCTTTCTTT; CDR3: CSVEGRLNTEAFF
V: TRBV5-6; size: .; D: TRBD2; J: TRBJ2-3; length: 18; DNA: TGTGCCAGCAGCTTTCCAGAGGGACTAGCGGGAGCTGCAGATACGCAGTATTTT; CDR3: CASSFPEGLAGAADTQYF
V: TRBV7-8; size: few; D: TRBD1; J: TRBJ1-5; length: 15; DNA: TGTGCCAGCAGCTTAGGGACAGGAACAAATCAGCCCCAGCATTTT; CDR3: CASSLGTGTNQPQHF
V: TRBV12-5; size: few; D: .; J: TRBJ2-1; length: 12; DNA: TGTGCTAGTGGTTTGGGAACTAGGCAGCAGTTCTTC; CDR3: CASGLGTRQQFF
V: TRBV30; size: .; D: TRBD2; J: TRBJ2-7; length: 15; DNA: TGTGCCTGGAGTTCTATCGGGACTAGCGGTTACGAGCAGTACTTC; CDR3: CAWSSIGTSGYEQYF
V: TRBV11-2; size: .; D: TRBD1; J: TRBJ2-7; length: 14; DNA: TGTGCCAGCGCGCCCCGGACAGGCCGGTACGAGCAGTACTTC; CDR3: CASAPRTGRYEQYF
V: TRBV7-9; size: .; D: TRBD1; J: TRBJ2-5; length: 15; DNA: TGTGCCAGCAGCTTCGATGGACAGGGGAGGGAGACCCAGTACTTC; CDR3: CASSFDGQGRETQYF
V: TRBV4-3; size: few; D: TRBD2; J: TRBJ2-1; length: 15; DNA: TGCGCCAGCAGCCAACCTAGCGGGGGGCTGAATGAGCAGTTCTTC; CDR3: CASSQPSGGLNEQFF
V: TRBV7-9; size: .; D: .; J: TRBJ1-6; length: 13; DNA: TGTGCCAGCAGCTTGGACCAGGGACTTAGCCTCCACTTT; CDR3: CASSLDQGLSLHF
V: TRBV10-3; size: .; D: .; J: TRBJ2-1; length: 16; DNA: TGTGCCATCAGTGATACCCGTGCGAGCTCCTACAATGAGCAGTTCTTC; CDR3: CAISDTRASSYNEQFF
V: TRBV5-4; size: .; D: .; J: TRBJ2-1; length: 15; DNA: TGTGCCAGCAGCTTTCGGGGTGTAGCCTACAATGAGCAGTTCTTC; CDR3: CASSFRGVAYNEQFF
V: TRBV5-1; size: .; D: .; J: TRBJ2-5; length: 14; DNA: TGCGCCAGCAGCTTGGCTCGGGGAGAGGAGACCCAGTACTTC; CDR3: CASSLARGEETQYF
V: TRBV6-6; size: .; D: .; J: TRBJ2-1; length: 13; DNA: TGTGCCAGCAGTCCAGACACGTACAATGAGCAGTTCTTC; CDR3: CASSPDTYNEQFF
V: TRBV20-1; size: .; D: .; J: TRBJ1-4; length: 10; DNA: TGCAGTGTTCTAGGTGAAAAACTGTTTTTT; CDR3: CSVLGEKLFF
V: TRBV4-3; size: .; D: .; J: TRBJ1-2; length: 11; DNA: TGCGCCAGCAGCCAAGATCTTGGCTACACCTTC; CDR3: CASSQDLGYTF
V: TRBV2; size: .; D: .; J: TRBJ2-7; length: 12; DNA: TGTGCCAGCAGGGGGCGGGGGCACGAGCAGTACTTC; CDR3: CASRGRGHEQYF
V: TRBV29-1; size: few; D: .; J: TRBJ1-4; length: 13; DNA: TGCAGCGTTGGAAGATCTTCGGGTGAAAAACTGTTTTTT; CDR3: CSVGRSSGEKLFF
V: TRBV11-2; size: .; D: .; J: TRBJ2-1; length: 16; DNA: TGTGCCAGCAGCCTCCCCGGGGCGGGGCTCGGGAATGAGCAGTTCTTC; CDR3: CASSLPGAGLGNEQFF
V: TRBV7-9; size: .; D: .; J: TRBJ1-5; length: 14; DNA: TGTGCCAGCAGCTCCAGAATGTGGGGGGAGCCCCAGCATTTT; CDR3: CASSSRMWGEPQHF
V: TRBV5-1; size: medium-sized; D: TRBD2; J: TRBJ2-1; length: 16; DNA: TGCGCCAGCAGCGGACTAGCGGGAAGCTCCTACAATGAGCAGTTCTTC; CDR3: CASSGLAGSSYNEQFF
V: TRBV2; size: .; D: .; J: TRBJ2-4; length: 19; DNA: TGTGCCAGCAGTGGAACAGACGGCCCTTTCCTGATAGCCAAAAACATTCAGTACTTC; CDR3: CASSGTDGPFLIAKNIQYF
V: TRBV18; size: few; D: .; J: TRBJ1-1; length: 16; DNA: TGTGCCAGCTCACCCGTTCAGAGATCCTACAGGGCTGAAGCTTTCTTT; CDR3: CASSPVQRSYRAEAFF
V: TRBV29-1; size: once; D: .; J: TRBJ1-5; length: 14; DNA: TGCAGCGTTGTAGGCCCCGAGGTCAGTCCGCCCCAGCATTTT; CDR3: CSVVGPEVSPPQHF
V: TRBV30; size: few; D: TRBD2; J: TRBJ2-6; length: 16; DNA: TGTGCCTGGACCCCGGGGGGGGCGGGAGGGGCCAACGTCCTGACTTTC; CDR3: CAWTPGGAGGANVLTF
V: TRBV25-1; size: .; D: TRBD1; J: TRBJ2-7; length: 16; DNA: TGTGCCAGCAGTTGGGAGACAGGGGCCTATTCCTACGAGCAGTACTTC; CDR3: CASSWETGAYSYEQYF
V: TRBV9; size: .; D: TRBD1; J: TRBJ2-3; length: 14; DNA: TGTGCCAGCAGGGGGACAGGGGGCACAGATACGCAGTATTTT; CDR3: CASRGTGGTDTQYF
V: TRBV25-1; size: .; D: .; J: TRBJ2-1; length: 17; DNA: TGTGCCAGCAGCGCAGCGTCAGGGGTTGGCCTCTACAATGAGCAGTTCTTC; CDR3: CASSAASGVGLYNEQFF
V: TRBV6-5; size: few; D: .; J: TRBJ1-4; length: 14; DNA: TGTGCCAGCAGTTACCAGGGAACTAATGAAAAACTGTTTTTT; CDR3: CASSYQGTNEKLFF
V: TRBV5-1; size: .; D: TRBD1; J: TRBJ2-6; length: 19; DNA: TGCGCCAGCAGCTTGGCCTCAAGGACAGGGCCGTATGGGGCCAACGTCCTGACTTTC; CDR3: CASSLASRTGPYGANVLTF
V: TRBV28; size: .; D: .; J: TRBJ1-4; length: 14; DNA: TGTGCCAGCAGCCAACCACAGGCTAATGAAAAACTGTTTTTT; CDR3: CASSQPQANEKLFF
V: TRBV6-5; size: .; D: TRBD1; J: TRBJ2-1; length: 14; DNA: TGTGCCAGCAGTCAAGGGACAGGGACCAATGAGCAGTTCTTC; CDR3: CASSQGTGTNEQFF
V: TRBV11-2; size: few; D: TRBD2; J: TRBJ2-1; length: 16; DNA: TGTGCCAGCAGCGTGGCGGGGGGGCCCGCGAACAATGAGCAGTTCTTC; CDR3: CASSVAGGPANNEQFF
V: TRBV4-3; size: .; D: TRBD1; J: TRBJ1-2; length: 16; DNA: TGCGCCAGCAGCCGGCAACTCCGGGACAGGGGCTATGGCTACACCTTC; CDR3: CASSRQLRDRGYGYTF
V: TRBV19; size: .; D: .; J: TRBJ2-6; length: 16; DNA: TGTGCCAGTAAAGAGGTCGACAGAACTGGGGCCAACGTCCTGACTTTC; CDR3: CASKEVDRTGANVLTF
V: TRBV19; size: .; D: TRBD2; J: TRBJ2-1; length: 15; DNA: TGTGCCAGTACCCGGAGCGGGGAATCCTACAATGAGCAGTTCTTC; CDR3: CASTRSGESYNEQFF
V: TRBV10-3; size: .; D: TRBD1; J: TRBJ2-7; length: 14; DNA: TGTGCCATCAGAGGGACAGAGAGCTCCTACGAGCAGTACTTC; CDR3: CAIRGTESSYEQYF
V: TRBV5-1; size: .; D: .; J: TRBJ2-7; length: 15; DNA: TGCGCCAGCAGCTTGGGCCCAGGGGGAGCGGGTGAGCAGTACTTC; CDR3: CASSLGPGGAGEQYF